This TCR beta chain was found in a study of blood T cells in healthy people across ages. It was with a sample-barcoded 5' primer and a J-beta primer mix that a second PCR of roughly 7 to 12 cycles was run. One entry per CDR3 protein results from TCRdb running MiXCR on the 5' RACE reads. Of 700,000 to 900,000 distinct CDR3 sequences listed, about 53% were seen once; the top ten hold about two fifths. Germline V lookup: CDR1 SGHVS, CDR2 FQNEAQ. Trimming removed 5 bases at V and 4 bases at J, with 20 bases between. CDR3 size: 16 residues. This clonotype is a singleton in its sample. Sequencing was carried out using blood. This clonotype was sampled from a man aged 80 or over in good health. This sequence joins TRBV7-8 and TRBJ1-2; maybe TRBD1 (6 bases). The CDR3 nucleotides read TGTGCCAGCAGCCCCCGATGGGGGGCAGAGGGCTATGGCTACACCTTC. As protein: CASSPRWGAEGYGYTF.